This T cell receptor (beta chain) came from a study of shared clonotypes between healthy human individuals. About the study: The plates for each donor numbered three CD4 naive, three CD4 memory, two CD8 naive and one CD8 memory. Whole-study results and caveats: The naive CD4 repertoires of several donors were compared, and roughly 5% of clonotypes were shared.

Donors were healthy HIV-negative adults without recently reported acute infections or vaccinations. Germline values: CDR1 LGHNA, CDR2 YNFKEQ. Trimming cost V 2 bases and J 2 bases, with 7 bases left between them. The CDR3 spans 14 residues. Some clones are missing from TCRdb's copy, which holds only in-frame ones; the method was immunoSEQ multiplex PCR. Of over a million clones detected, 78% appear once; the ten largest clones hold 0.52%. With regard to this clone: The antigen remains unidentified.

The sequence came from a man aged 18 to 29 in good health. Some clones in this sample may be carry-over from other donors' samples. Sequenced input: memory CD4+ T cells from PBMCs. Stated subset: CD45RA-negative fraction. The rearrangement links TRBV4-2 to TRBJ1-3; D unresolved. In DNA form, the CDR3 reads TGTGCCAGCAGCCAACGCGCTACTGGAAACACCATATATTTT. Translation gives CASSQRATGNTIYF.